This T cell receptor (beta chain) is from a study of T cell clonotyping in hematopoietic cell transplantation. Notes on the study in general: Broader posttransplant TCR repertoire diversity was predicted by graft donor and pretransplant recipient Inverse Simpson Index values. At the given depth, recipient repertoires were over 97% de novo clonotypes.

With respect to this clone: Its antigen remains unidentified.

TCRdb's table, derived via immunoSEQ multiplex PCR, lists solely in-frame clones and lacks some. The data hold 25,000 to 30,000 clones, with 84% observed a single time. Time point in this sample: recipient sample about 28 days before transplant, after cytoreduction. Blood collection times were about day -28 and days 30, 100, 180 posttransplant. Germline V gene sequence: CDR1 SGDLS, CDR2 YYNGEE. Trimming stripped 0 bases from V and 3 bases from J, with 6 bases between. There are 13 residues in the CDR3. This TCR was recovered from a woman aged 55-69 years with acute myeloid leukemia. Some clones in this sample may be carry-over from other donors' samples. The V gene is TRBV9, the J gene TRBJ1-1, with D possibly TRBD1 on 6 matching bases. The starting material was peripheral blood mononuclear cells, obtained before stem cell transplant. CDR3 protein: CASSVDRDTEAFF. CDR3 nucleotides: TGTGCCAGCAGCGTAGACAGGGACACTGAAGCTTTCTTT. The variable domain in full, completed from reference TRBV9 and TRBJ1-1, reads DSGVTQTPKHLITATGQRVTLRCSPRSGDLSVYWYQQSLDQGLQFLIQYYNGEERAKGNILERFSAQQFPDLHSELNLSSLELGDSALYFCASSVDRDTEAFFGQGTRLTVV.